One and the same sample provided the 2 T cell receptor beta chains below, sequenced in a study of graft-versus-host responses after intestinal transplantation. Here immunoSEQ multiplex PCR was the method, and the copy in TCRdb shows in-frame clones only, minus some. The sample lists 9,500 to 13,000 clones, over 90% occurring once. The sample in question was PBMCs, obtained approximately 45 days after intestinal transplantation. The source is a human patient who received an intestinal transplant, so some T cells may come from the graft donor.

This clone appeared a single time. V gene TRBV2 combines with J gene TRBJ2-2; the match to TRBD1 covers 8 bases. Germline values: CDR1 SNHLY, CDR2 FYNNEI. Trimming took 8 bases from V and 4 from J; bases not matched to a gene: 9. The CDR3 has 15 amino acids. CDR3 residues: CASRPGGPGTGELFF. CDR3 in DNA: TGTGCCAGCCGTCCAGGGGGCCCGGGCACCGGGGAGCTGTTTTTT.

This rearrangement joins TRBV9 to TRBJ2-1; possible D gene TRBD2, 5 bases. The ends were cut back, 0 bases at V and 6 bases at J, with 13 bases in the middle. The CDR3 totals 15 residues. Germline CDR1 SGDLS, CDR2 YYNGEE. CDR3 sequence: CASSVGTGSANEQFF. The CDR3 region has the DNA TGTGCCAGCAGCGTAGGAACGGGGTCGGCCAATGAGCAGTTCTTC.